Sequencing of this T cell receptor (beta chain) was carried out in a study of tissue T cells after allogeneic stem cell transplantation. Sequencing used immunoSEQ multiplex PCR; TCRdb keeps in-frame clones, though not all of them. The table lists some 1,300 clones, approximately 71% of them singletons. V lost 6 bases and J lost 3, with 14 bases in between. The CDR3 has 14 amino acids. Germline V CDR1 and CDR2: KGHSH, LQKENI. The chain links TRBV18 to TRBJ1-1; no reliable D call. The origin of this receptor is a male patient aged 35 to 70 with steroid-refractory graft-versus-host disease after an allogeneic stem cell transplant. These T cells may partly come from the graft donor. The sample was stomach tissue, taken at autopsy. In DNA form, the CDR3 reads TGTGCCAGCTCCAAGGACGGCATGGACACTGAAGCTTTCTTT. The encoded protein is CASSKDGMDTEAFF.